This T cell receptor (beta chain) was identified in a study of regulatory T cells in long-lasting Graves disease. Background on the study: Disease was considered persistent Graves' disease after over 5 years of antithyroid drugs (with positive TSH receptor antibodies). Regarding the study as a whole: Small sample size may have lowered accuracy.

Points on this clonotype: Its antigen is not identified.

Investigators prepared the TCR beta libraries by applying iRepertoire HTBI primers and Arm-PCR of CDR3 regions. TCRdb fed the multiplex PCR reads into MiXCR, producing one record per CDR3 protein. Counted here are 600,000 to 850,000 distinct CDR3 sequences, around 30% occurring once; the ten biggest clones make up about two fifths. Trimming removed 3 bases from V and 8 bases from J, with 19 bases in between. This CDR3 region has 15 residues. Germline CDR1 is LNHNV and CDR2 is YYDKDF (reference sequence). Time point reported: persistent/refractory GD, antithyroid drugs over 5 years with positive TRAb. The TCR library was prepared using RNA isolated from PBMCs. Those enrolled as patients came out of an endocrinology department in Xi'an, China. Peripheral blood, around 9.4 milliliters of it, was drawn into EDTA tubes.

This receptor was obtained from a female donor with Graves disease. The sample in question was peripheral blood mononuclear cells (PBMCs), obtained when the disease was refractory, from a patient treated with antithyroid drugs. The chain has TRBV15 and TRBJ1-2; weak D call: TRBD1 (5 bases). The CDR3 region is CATSSWDYLQSGYTF. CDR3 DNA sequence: TGTGCCACCAGCAGTTGGGACTACCTTCAGAGCGGCTACACCTTC.